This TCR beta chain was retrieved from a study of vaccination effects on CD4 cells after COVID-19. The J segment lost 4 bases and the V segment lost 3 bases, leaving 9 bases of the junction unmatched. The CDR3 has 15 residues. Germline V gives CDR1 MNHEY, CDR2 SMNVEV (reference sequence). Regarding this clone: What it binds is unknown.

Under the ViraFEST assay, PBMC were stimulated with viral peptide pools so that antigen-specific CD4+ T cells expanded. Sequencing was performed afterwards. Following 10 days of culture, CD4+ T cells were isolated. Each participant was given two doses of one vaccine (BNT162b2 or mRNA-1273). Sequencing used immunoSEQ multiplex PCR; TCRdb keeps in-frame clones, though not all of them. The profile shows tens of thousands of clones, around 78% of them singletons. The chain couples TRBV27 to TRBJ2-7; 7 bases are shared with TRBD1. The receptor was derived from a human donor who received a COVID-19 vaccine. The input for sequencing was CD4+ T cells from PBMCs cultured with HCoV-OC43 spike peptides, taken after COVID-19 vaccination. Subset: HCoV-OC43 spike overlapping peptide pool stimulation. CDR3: CASSLKGGPLYEQYV. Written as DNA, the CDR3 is TGTGCCAGCAGTTTGAAAGGGGGCCCTCTTTACGAGCAGTACGTC.